These T cell receptor beta chains were read from a single sample in a study of T cells in Graves' hyperthyroidism and ophthalmopathy. TCRdb reprocessed the multiplex PCR reads via MiXCR and lists one record per CDR3 protein. The sample has over 650,000 distinct CDR3 sequences, about 45% seen once. Sequenced input: peripheral blood or thyroid tissue (not recorded which). These receptors all stem from an adult man with Graves' disease, either hyperthyroidism or ophthalmopathy (not recorded which). CDR3s include the opening cysteine and the closing phenylalanine or tryptophan. The D gene is left open where the match is weak. Not all rows give a size; the values are once, few, many and, for expanded clones, a class.

>TRBJ1-5|.|TRBV10-3|.
TGTGCCATCAGTGACCAACAGACCCAGCATTTT
CAISDQQTQHF
>TRBJ1-5|.|TRBV25-1|.
TGTGCATACGCAGGCAATCAGCCCCAGCATTTT
CAYAGNQPQHF
>TRBJ2-7|.|TRBV7-9|many
TGTGCCAGCAGCTTAGACAGACGTTACGAGCAGTACTTC
CASSLDRRYEQYF
>TRBJ1-5|.|TRBV25-1|.
TGTGCCAGCGTTGAAGTGGGGGGCGCAGGGCAGCCCCAGCATTTT
CASVEVGGAGQPQHF
>TRBJ1-6|TRBD1|TRBV11-2|.
TGTGCCTGGAGTCGGGACAGGTCTAATTCACCCCTCCACTTT
CAWSRDRSNSPLHF
>TRBJ1-4|.|TRBV10-3|.
TGTGCCATCAGTGAGTCCGGGTCTCGTGATGGAAAACTGTTTTTT
CAISESGSRDGKLFF
>TRBJ2-5|.|TRBV7-3|.
TGTGCCAGCAGCTTACGCGGTACAGAATACCAAGAGACCCAGTACTTC
CASSLRGTEYQETQYF
>TRBJ1-5|TRBD1|TRBV2|many
TGTGCCAGCAGGGGAGGACAGGGAGGAGGGCCCCAGCATTTT
CASRGGQGGGPQHF
>TRBJ1-2|TRBD1|TRBV3-1|.
TGTGCCAGCAGCCAAGATCTGGACAGGCAGAGCTACACCTTC
CASSQDLDRQSYTF
>TRBJ2-1|.|TRBV7-2|.
TGTGCCAGCAGCTTAGCGTACAGGGTCCAGTTCTTC
CASSLAYRVQFF
>TRBJ1-2|.|TRBV12-3/TRBV12-4|few
TGTGCCAGCAGTCCCGCGGGGTTCTATGGCTACACCTTC
CASSPAGFYGYTF
>TRBJ1-5|.|TRBV6-5|few
TGTGCCAGCAGTTACTCGGGAGGGGTTCAGCCCCAGCATTTT
CASSYSGGVQPQHF
>TRBJ1-1|.|TRBV9|few
TGTGCCAGCAGCACATCCCAGGGGTGGAGCACTGAAGCTTTCTTT
CASSTSQGWSTEAFF
>TRBJ1-3|TRBD1|TRBV13|.
TGTGCCAGCAGCTTAGGCCCTCAGGGGGCGGAAAACACCATATATTTT
CASSLGPQGAENTIYF
>TRBJ1-6|.|TRBV7-2|many
TGTGCCAGCAGCCGGGGGGCCGGGTCACCCCTCCACTTT
CASSRGAGSPLHF
>TRBJ2-7|.|TRBV9|few
TGTGCCAGCAGCCCTGGTGACAGTCGAGGGCTATACGAGCAGTACTTC
CASSPGDSRGLYEQYF
>TRBJ1-5|.|TRBV9|few
TGTGCCAGCAGCCAAGTTGTAGGGGACAATCAGCCCCAGCATTTT
CASSQVVGDNQPQHF
>TRBJ1-6|.|TRBV7-9|.
TGTGCCAGCAGTTCGGGGGGCCCCTATAATTCACCCCTCCACTTT
CASSSGGPYNSPLHF
>TRBJ1-5|.|TRBV7-8|few
TGTGCCAGCAGCCAAGCCGGGGCCAATCAGCCCCAGCATTTT
CASSQAGANQPQHF
>TRBJ1-1|.|TRBV7-9|.
TGTGCCAGCAGCTTGGCCTTTCTAGGACGGGAGAACACTGAAGCTTTCTTT
CASSLAFLGRENTEAFF
>TRBJ1-1|.|TRBV25-1|.
TGTGCCAGCAGTGAGCTTCGGACAACGGATAACACTGAAGCTTTCTTT
CASSELRTTDNTEAFF
>TRBJ1-5|.|TRBV10-2|.
TGCGCCAGCAGCGCACCTGGGGATCAGCCCCAGCATTTT
CASSAPGDQPQHF
>TRBJ1-2|TRBD1|TRBV6-5|.
TGTGCCAGCAGTTTGACAGGGCATGGCTACACCTTC
CASSLTGHGYTF
>TRBJ2-5|.|TRBV2|many
TGTGCCAGCATTAGGGGAACCCAAGAGACCCAGTACTTC
CASIRGTQETQYF
>TRBJ2-5|.|TRBV7-9|.
TGTGCCAGCAGCCGGACGGGAAATCAGCCCCAGTACTTC
CASSRTGNQPQYF
>TRBJ1-2|.|TRBV25-1|many
TGTGCCAGCAGTGGCGGCATGTCCCTCGGCTACACCTTC
CASSGGMSLGYTF
>TRBJ2-5|TRBD1|TRBV20-1|.
TGCAGTGCGGACAGGGCCGCCGGGGAGACCCAGTACTTC
CSADRAAGETQYF
>TRBJ1-1|.|TRBV12-3/TRBV12-4|.
TGTGCCAGCAGTTTAGCTGAGGGAGCCACTGAAGCTTTCTTT
CASSLAEGATEAFF
>TRBJ2-5|TRBD2|TRBV11-2|few
TGTGCCAGCAGCTGGGTGGGGGGGTCAGAGACCCAGTACTTC
CASSWVGGSETQYF
>TRBJ2-7|.|TRBV7-9|.
TGTGCCAGCAGCTTAGTGGGGACTCTTAACGAGCAGTACTTC
CASSLVGTLNEQYF
>TRBJ1-1|.|TRBV29-1|many
TGCAGCGCCTTCGAAGACACTGAAGCTTTCTTT
CSAFEDTEAFF
>TRBJ2-7|TRBD1|TRBV29-1|once
TGCAGCGTTACGACAGGGGGCATCTGGGACGAGCAGTACTTC
CSVTTGGIWDEQYF
>TRBJ1-2|.|TRBV7-2|.
TGTGCCAGCAGCTTGTCCGGACAGACCTATGGCTACACCTTC
CASSLSGQTYGYTF
>TRBJ2-2|.|TRBV5-1|.
TGCGCCAGCAGCTTGAGGAGAGACACCGGGGAGCTGTTTTTT
CASSLRRDTGELFF
>TRBJ1-4|.|TRBV11-2|many
TGTGCCAGCAGCTCGGCGGCAACTAATGAAAAACTGTTTTTT
CASSSAATNEKLFF
>TRBJ1-1|TRBD1|TRBV7-3|many
TGTGCCAGCAGCTTAAGACAGGGGGCGGGCACTGAAGCTTTCTTT
CASSLRQGAGTEAFF
>TRBJ1-2|TRBD1|TRBV7-9|.
TGTGCCAGCAGCCCCTCGGACAGGGGTGGCTACACCTTC
CASSPSDRGGYTF
>TRBJ1-5|.|TRBV15|.
TGTGCCACCAGCAGAGATAGGGCCAGTCAGCCCCAGCATTTT
CATSRDRASQPQHF
>TRBJ1-3|.|TRBV2|.
TGTGCCAGCAGTGAAATCAGGGGAGACACCATATATTTT
CASSEIRGDTIYF
>TRBJ1-1|.|TRBV12-3/TRBV12-4|few
TGTGCCAGCAGTTTAGGCGCCCGGGGGACTGAAGCTTTCTTT
CASSLGARGTEAFF
>TRBJ2-5|.|TRBV20-1|many
TGCAGTGCTCGGACTGACGAAGAGACCCAGTACTTC
CSARTDEETQYF
>TRBJ2-5|TRBD2|TRBV7-2|few
TGTGCCAGCAGCCAAGATGGGAGCGGGGGCGAGACCCAGTACTTC
CASSQDGSGGETQYF
>TRBJ1-2|TRBD1|TRBV7-6|.
TGTGCCAGCAGTTTGACAGGGGGCGGACATGGCTACACCTTC
CASSLTGGGHGYTF
>TRBJ1-4|.|TRBV25-1|.
TGTGCCAGCAGTGAATGGGGGGTCAGGGACCGGCTCGTTGAAAAACTGTTTTTT
CASSEWGVRDRLVEKLFF
>TRBJ1-6|.|TRBV2|many
TGTGCCAGCAGAGTACAGAGACCCCTCCACTTT
CASRVQRPLHF
>TRBJ1-2|TRBD1|TRBV5-4|.
TGTGCCGGCAGCCAATCCGGGACAGCTAACTATGGCTACACCTTC
CAGSQSGTANYGYTF
>TRBJ1-5|TRBD1|TRBV20-1|few
TGCAGTGCTGATGACAGGGTGGATCAGCCCCAGCATTTT
CSADDRVDQPQHF
>TRBJ2-5|.|TRBV7-9|.
TGTGCCAGCAGCTTCGTGGGGGCGGGAGAGACCCAGTACTTC
CASSFVGAGETQYF
>TRBJ2-2|.|TRBV12-3/TRBV12-4|.
TGTGCCAGCAGTACCTGGAAGAACACCGGGGAGCTGTTTTTT
CASSTWKNTGELFF
>TRBJ1-1|.|TRBV20-1|.
TGCAGTGCTAGAGGGGAGACTTCGAACACTGAAGCTTTCTTT
CSARGETSNTEAFF